This TCR beta chain is drawn from a study of OX40 agonist ivuxolimab in advanced cancers. Turning to the study itself: Of mixed ages from about 23 to 79 and averaging about 65 years, the group was 65% to 85% male. Prior anti-PD-1, anti-PD-L1 or anti-CTLA-4 therapy did not bar entry, and 40% had some.

The CDR3 is 17 amino acids. Per the germline V gene, CDR1 is SEHNR and CDR2 is FQNEAQ (reference sequence). V dropped 1 base and J dropped 4 bases, with 16 bases sitting between them. Measured with immunoSEQ multiplex PCR; TCRdb has only the in-frame clones, and not every one. The table records 75,000 to 80,000 clones, 87% of them present only once. The chain recombines TRBV7-9 with TRBJ2-2; D is possibly TRBD1 (5 bases). This specimen consisted of CD4+ or CD8+ T cells sorted from blood, obtained in a trial of the OX40 agonist ivuxolimab. The receptor comes from an adult with an advanced solid tumor such as melanoma, head and neck, liver or kidney cancer. The CDR3 bases are TGTGCCAGCAGCTTAGGGTTCCGCGGCAGGGTCACCGGGGAGCTGTTTTTT. Translation: CASSLGFRGRVTGELFF.